Sequencing of this T cell receptor beta chain was carried out in a study of blood T cell repertoires in COVID-19. Overall study context: Whether acute or convalescent, the COVID-19 samples came from the United States, Italy and Spain.

Germline-derived CDR1 and CDR2 are MNHEY and SMNVEV (reference sequence). V was clipped by 5 bases and J by 5 bases; unmatched bases: 2. CDR3 size: 15 residues. TCRdb's table, derived via immunoSEQ multiplex PCR, lists solely in-frame clones and lacks some. The table records 150,000 to 200,000 clones, about nine tenths of them present only once. The specimen was peripheral blood. The chain recombines TRBV27 with TRBJ2-1; 14 bases align to TRBD2. The receptor's source is a man younger than 35 who had recovered from COVID-19. The CDR3 nucleotides are TGTGCCAGCAGTAGGGGACTAGCGGGGGACAATGAGCAGTTCTTC. It translates to CASSRGLAGDNEQFF.